Presented here are 10 T cell receptor beta chains from one specimen sequenced in a study of blood T cells in healthy people across ages. A J-beta primer mix and a sample-barcoded 5' primer were used in a second PCR of about 7 to 12 cycles. TCRdb reprocessed the 5' RACE reads via MiXCR and lists one record per CDR3 protein. This sample has under 2,000,000 distinct CDR3 sequences, with about 49% found just once. Sequencing was performed on blood. All receptors come from a middle-aged woman in good health.

This sequence joins TRBV28 and TRBJ2-3, with TRBD1 identical over 8 bases. The V segment lost 7 bases and the J segment 0 bases; nucleotides outside the gene matches: 6. This CDR3 has 15 residues. Germline-derived CDR1 and CDR2 are MDHEN and SYDVKM. DNA of the CDR3: TGTGCCAGCACCTCAAGGACAGGGAGCACAGATACGCAGTATTTT. It translates to CASTSRTGSTDTQYF.

The genes are TRBV10-3 and TRBJ2-5; 7 bases map to TRBD1. The assigned J gene may be wrong: the sequence end matches TRBJ2-7 better. The CDR3 totals 15 residues. Germline values: CDR1 ENHRY, CDR2 SYGVKD. In DNA form, the CDR3 reads TGTGCCATCAGTGACCATGGACAGGTATCCTACGAGCAGTACTTC. Protein: CAISDHGQVSYEQYF.

Of note for this clonotype: A junction end diverges from the germline sequence, so it may reflect a read error. The V and J genes are TRBV5-1 and TRBJ1-2; D perhaps matches TRBD1 (5 bases). The CDR3 totals 15 residues. From germline, CDR1 is SGHRS and CDR2 YFSETQ. Here the CDR3 reads CASSSGPTRFYGYIF. The CDR3 DNA sequence: TGCGCCAGCAGCTCGGGACCCACAAGATTCTATGGCTACATCTTC. The variable domain in full, completed from reference TRBV5-1 and TRBJ1-2, reads KAGVTQTPRYLIKTRGQQVTLSCSPISGHRSVSWYQQTPGQGLQFLFEYFSETQRNKGNFPGRFSGRQFSNSRSEMNVSTLELGDSALYLCASSSGPTRFYGYIFGSGTRLTVV.

This chain links TRBV28 with TRBJ2-7, with a weak D call TRBD1 (5 bases). Trimming removed 7 bases from V and 3 bases from J, with 16 bases in between. Germline CDR1 reads MDHEN; CDR2 reads SYDVKM. The CDR3 extends over 14 amino acids. CDR3 in DNA: TGTGCCAGCAAGCTTCGCCCAGGGCTCTACGAGCAGTACTTC. Protein: CASKLRPGLYEQYF.

This clonotype was found a few times. The V gene is TRBV7-3, the J gene TRBJ2-1, with 12 bases identical to TRBD2. Germline CDR1 reads SGHTA; CDR2 reads FQGTGA. V lost 8 bases, J lost 7 bases, and 6 bases stayed unmatched. The CDR3 extends over 14 amino acids. Here the CDR3 DNA reads TGTGCCAGCTTGGCTAGCGGGGGGGCAAATGAGCAGTTCTTC. This gives the protein CASLASGGANEQFF.

The chain uses TRBV27 and TRBJ2-3; perhaps TRBD2 as D (5 bases). Looked up from germline, CDR1 is MNHEY and CDR2 is SMNVEV (reference sequence). The CDR3 spans 14 residues. Between the trimmed V and J ends, which lost 6 bases and 4 bases, there was a span of 14 bases. For the CDR3, the DNA is TGTGCCAGCAGGCACCAGCTAGCCCCAGATACGCAGTATTTT. The encoded protein is CASRHQLAPDTQYF.

V usage is TRBV2 and J usage is TRBJ2-2; no definite D call. From germline, CDR1 is SNHLY and CDR2 FYNNEI. V was cut by 3 bases and J by 0 bases, with 8 bases left in between. There are 15 residues in the CDR3. The CDR3 here is CASSEGIANTGELFF. CDR3 DNA: TGTGCCAGCAGTGAGGGTATCGCGAACACCGGGGAGCTGTTTTTT.

V usage is TRBV29-1 and J usage is TRBJ2-2; possible D gene TRBD1, 6 bases. Per germline, CDR1 SQVTM and CDR2 ANQGSEA. Trimming cost V 6 bases and J 2 bases, with 10 bases left between them. CDR3 length equals 13 residues. CDR3: CSVGQINTGELFF. DNA for the CDR3: TGCAGCGTCGGACAGATCAACACCGGGGAGCTGTTTTTT.

J is TRBJ2-3 and V is TRBV5-1; D may be TRBD2 (7 bases). Germline CDR1 is SGHRS and CDR2 is YFSETQ. Trimming removed 2 bases at V and 11 bases at J, with 24 bases between. The CDR3 contains 16 residues. The CDR3 protein is CASSLLVGGPTDVQYF. The CDR3 DNA follows: TGCGCCAGCAGCTTACTAGTGGGGGGGCCCACAGATGTGCAGTATTTT. The whole variable domain, remainder taken from reference TRBV5-1 and TRBJ2-3, is KAGVTQTPRYLIKTRGQQVTLSCSPISGHRSVSWYQQTPGQGLQFLFEYFSETQRNKGNFPGRFSGRQFSNSRSEMNVSTLELGDSALYLCASSLLVGGPTDVQYFGPGTRLTVL.

A few counts support this clonotype. This chain joins TRBV20-1 and TRBJ2-3, with 9 bases lining up with TRBD2. The CDR3 covers 17 residues. Germline V CDR1 and CDR2: DFQATT, SNEGSKA (reference sequence). The ends lost 7 bases at V and 4 bases at J; junction bases unmatched: 18. The CDR3 coding sequence is TGCAGTGGATCCCCATTCGCTGGAGCGGGGGGCGCAGATACGCAGTATTTT. Its protein product is CSGSPFAGAGGADTQYF.